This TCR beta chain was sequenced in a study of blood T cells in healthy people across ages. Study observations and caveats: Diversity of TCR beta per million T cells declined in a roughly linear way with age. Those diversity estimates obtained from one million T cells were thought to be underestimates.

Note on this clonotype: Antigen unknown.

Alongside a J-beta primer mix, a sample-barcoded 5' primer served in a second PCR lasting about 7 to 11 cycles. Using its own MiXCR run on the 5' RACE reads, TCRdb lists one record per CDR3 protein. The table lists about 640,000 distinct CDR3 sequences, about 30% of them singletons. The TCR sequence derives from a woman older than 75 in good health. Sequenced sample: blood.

The CDR3 DNA sequence: TGTGCCAGCAGCTTACAGGGGGCAGGCACAGATACGCAGTATTTT. Protein sequence: CASSLQGAGTDTQYF. The V and J genes are TRBV7-7 and TRBJ2-3, with 8 bases fitting TRBD1. V trimming: 2 bases; J trimming: 1 base; junction bases outside the gene matches: 2. The CDR3 runs to 15 residues. Germline V gives CDR1 SSHAT, CDR2 FNYEAQ (reference sequence).